This T cell receptor (beta chain) is from a study of human T cells and chemical hapten exposure. As for time point: pre-sensitization, week 0. Treatment specified: therapeutic diphenylcyclopropenone sensitization with weekly scalp DPC. TCRdb reprocessed the RACE reads via MiXCR and lists one record per CDR3 protein. There are around 350,000 distinct CDR3 sequences in the sample; over 5% occur only once, and around 8.6% lies in the top ten. Only a few counts were recorded for this clonotype. V was pared by 3 bases and J by 5 bases, with 13 bases between. This CDR3 has 13 amino acids. Germline CDR1 is DFQATT and CDR2 is SNEGSKA (reference sequence).

The rearrangement links TRBV20-1 to TRBJ2-5; D gene uncertain. The sequencing here drew on whole blood, taken in connection with sensitization to the hapten diphenylcyclopropenone (DPC). The origin of this receptor is a woman younger than 30 with alopecia areata. Some clones in this sample may be carry-over from other donors' samples. CDR3: CSARDPAGETQYF. The CDR3 DNA reads TGCAGTGCTAGGGATCCAGCTGGGGAGACCCAGTACTTC.